These 24 T cell receptor beta chains were sequenced from one sample in a study of blood T cell repertoires in COVID-19. The table came from immunoSEQ multiplex PCR; TCRdb's copy has only in-frame clones and leaves some out. The top ten hold 0.95% to 1.5% of the sample, which has 380,000 or so clones, roughly nine tenths seen once. The sample comprised peripheral blood. The receptors shown here come from a man aged 35-49 years with acute or convalescent COVID-19.

The chain has TRBV7-3 and TRBJ1-6, with D maybe TRBD1 (6 bases). The CDR3 is made up of 15 amino acids. The V gene's germline CDR1 is SGHTA and CDR2 FQGTGA. V lost 1 base, J lost 7 bases, and 11 bases lay in between. DNA for the CDR3: TGTGCCAGCAGCTTAATGGGGGCTGGGAATTCACCCCTCCACTTT. This translates into CASSLMGAGNSPLHF.

This chain links TRBV7-6 with TRBJ2-2, with D unclear. The CDR3 covers 12 residues. With 6 bases removed from V and 3 bases from J, the gap between germline ends came to 5 bases. Germline V lookup: CDR1 SGHVS, CDR2 FNYEAQ. DNA for the CDR3: TGTGCCAGCAGTGAGGACACCGGGGAGCTGTTTTTT. Its protein is CASSEDTGELFF.

The chain couples TRBV11-1 to TRBJ2-7; 9 bases are a match to TRBD1. The CDR3 has 15 residues. CDR1 and CDR2 (germline): SGHAT, FQDESV (reference sequence). The ends lost 5 bases at V and 1 base at J; junction bases unmatched: 6. CDR3 residues: CASSPRDRGSYEQYF. The CDR3 nucleotides are TGTGCCAGCAGCCCACGCGACAGGGGGTCCTACGAGCAGTACTTC. The full variable domain, rest sourced from reference TRBV11-1 and TRBJ2-7, is EAEVAQSPRYKITEKSQAVAFWCDPISGHATLYWYRQILGQGPELLVQFQDESVVDDSQLPKDRFSAERLKGVDSTLKIQPAELGDSAMYLCASSPRDRGSYEQYFGPGTRLTVT.

The chain carries TRBV10-3 and TRBJ2-7, with D possibly being TRBD1 (6 bases). The CDR3 is 12 amino acids. Germline assignment: CDR1 ENHRY and CDR2 SYGVKD. V lost 11 bases and J lost 0, with 11 bases in between. In DNA form, the CDR3 reads TGTGCCTCCACAGGGAACTCCTACGAGCAGTACTTC. This translates into CASTGNSYEQYF.

This chain uses TRBV3-1 (or the pseudogene TRBV3-2) with TRBJ1-1; D remains ambiguous. Germline V gives CDR1 LGHDT, CDR2 YNNKEL (reference sequence). V lost 0 bases and J 3 bases, leaving 8 bases between the germline ends. The CDR3 runs to 14 residues. CDR3 sequence (DNA): TGTGCCAGCAGCCAAGATTCGGGTTACACTGAAGCTTTCTTT. This encodes CASSQDSGYTEAFF.

The CDR3 coding sequence is TGTGCCAGCAGCCGGGGGACAGGGGTTGCCGGGGAGCTGTTTTTT. Its protein is CASSRGTGVAGELFF. The chain links TRBV7-9 to TRBJ2-2; 10 nucleotides agree with TRBD1. The CDR3 has 15 residues. The V gene end was trimmed by 5 bases and the J gene end by 6 bases; junction bases not matched to a gene: 6. In germline, CDR1 is SEHNR, CDR2 FQNEAQ (reference sequence). Full variable domain (remainder filled in from reference TRBV7-9 and TRBJ2-2): DTGVSQNPRHKITKRGQNVTFRCDPISEHNRLYWYRQTLGQGPEFLTYFQNEAQLEKSRLLSDRFSAERPKGSFSTLEIQRTEQGDSAMYLCASSRGTGVAGELFFGEGSRLTVL.

J is TRBJ2-7 and V is TRBV5-5; 7 bases map to TRBD1. J lost 3 bases, V lost 3 bases, and 9 bases had no gene match. In germline, CDR1 is SGHKS, CDR2 YYEKEE (reference sequence). The CDR3 spans 15 residues. CDR3 amino acids: CASSSFPGQSYEQYF. CDR3 DNA: TGTGCCAGCAGCTCATTTCCGGGACAGAGCTACGAGCAGTACTTC.

V usage is TRBV28 and J usage is TRBJ2-1, with 11 bases that match TRBD1. The CDR3 contains 15 residues. CDR1 is MDHEN, CDR2 SYDVKM, per germline. Trimming removed 2 bases from V and 6 bases from J; junction bases left unmatched: 3. The CDR3 DNA sequence: TGTGCCAGCAGTTTAAGGACAGGGGGCGGCAATGAGCAGTTCTTC. It translates to CASSLRTGGGNEQFF.

The gene calls are TRBV13 and TRBJ2-7; no reliable D call. Germline CDR1 and CDR2: PRHDT and FYEKMQ (reference sequence). V was shortened by 4 bases and J by 7 bases, with 14 bases between the two germline ends. The CDR3 has 13 residues. The CDR3, as DNA: TGTGCCAGCAGCTACTACAACGATGAGGAGCAGTACTTC. Its protein product is CASSYYNDEEQYF. The variable domain in full, with the rest retrieved from reference TRBV13 and TRBJ2-7, is AAGVIQSPRHLIKEKRETATLKCYPIPRHDTVYWYQQGPGQDPQFLISFYEKMQSDKGSIPDRFSAQQFSDYHSELNMSSLELGDSALYFCASSYYNDEEQYFGPGTRLTVT.

The chain is built from TRBV7-8 and TRBJ1-5; TRBD1 is a possible D gene (6 bases). The V gene's germline CDR1 is SGHVS and CDR2 FQNEAQ. The length of the CDR3 is 15 residues. V dropped 0 bases and J dropped 7 bases, with 13 bases sitting between them. CDR3 nucleotide sequence: TGTGCCAGCAGCTTAGCGAGGGGGTCTCGCCAGCCCCAGCATTTT. Translation gives CASSLARGSRQPQHF.

This sequence joins TRBV11-3 and TRBJ1-1, with unresolved D. Germline CDR1 and CDR2: SGHNT and YENEEA. Trimming left V 6 bases short and J 4 bases short, with 18 bases between. The CDR3 consists of 15 residues. This chain's CDR3 is CASSMDLGLATEAFF. The CDR3 DNA follows: TGTGCCAGCAGTATGGACCTTGGACTGGCCACTGAAGCTTTCTTT. The entire variable domain, with the rest obtained from reference TRBV11-3 and TRBJ1-1, is as follows: EAGVVQSPRYKIIEKKQPVAFWCNPISGHNTLYWYLQNLGQGPELLIRYENEEAVDDSQLPKDRFSAERLKGVDSTLKIQPAELGDSAVYLCASSMDLGLATEAFFGQGTRLTVV.

The gene calls are TRBV12-3 or TRBV12-4 and TRBJ2-7, with 7 bases identical to TRBD1. The J segment lost 3 bases and the V segment lost 5 bases, leaving 4 bases of the junction unmatched. The CDR3 consists of 13 residues. CDR3 coding DNA: TGTGCCAGCAGTAGGGACAGTGGCTACGAGCAGTACTTC. Translation: CASSRDSGYEQYF.

The chain couples TRBV5-8 to TRBJ2-3, with 7 positions matching TRBD2. The trim removed 3 bases at V and 8 bases at J, leaving 3 bases unmatched. CDR1 is SGHTS and CDR2 is YDEGEE in the germline V gene. The CDR3 has 12 amino acids. DNA for the CDR3: TGTGCCAGCAGCTCTGCGGGGGTTACGCAGTATTTT. This sequence encodes CASSSAGVTQYF.

The J gene is TRBJ2-7, the V gene TRBV6-2 or TRBV6-3; 9 nucleotides match TRBD2. This CDR3 spans 16 amino acids. The V segment lost 2 bases and the J segment 0 bases; nucleotides outside the gene matches: 5. Germline V lookup: CDR1 MNHEY, CDR2 SVGEGT. For the CDR3, the DNA is TGTGCCAGCAGTTACAAGCGGGGGGACTACTCCTACGAGCAGTACTTC. Its translation: CASSYKRGDYSYEQYF.

The V call is TRBV5-1, the J call TRBJ2-7, with 7 bases aligning to TRBD1. Germline values: CDR1 SGHRS, CDR2 YFSETQ. The junction had 13 bases not matched to a gene; V was cut back by 4 bases and J by 3 bases. CDR3 length: 16 residues. The CDR3: CASSAIPGQAYYEQYF. The CDR3 DNA reads as TGCGCCAGCAGCGCTATCCCCGGACAGGCGTACTACGAGCAGTACTTC.

The V and J genes are TRBV29-1 and TRBJ2-5; a possible D gene is TRBD1 (6 bases). This CDR3 has 17 residues. V gave up 1 base and J gave up 2 bases, with 20 bases separating them. Looked up from germline, CDR1 is SQVTM and CDR2 is ANQGSEA. Here the CDR3 reads CSVEGRSGVGIQETQYF. The CDR3 DNA follows: TGCAGCGTTGAAGGTCGGTCAGGGGTTGGGATACAAGAGACCCAGTACTTC.

The chain has TRBV4-1 and TRBJ1-2; the D is unclear. The CDR3 spans 13 residues. The V end was cut by 1 base, the J end by 4 bases, with 7 bases between. Germline CDR1 and CDR2: MGHRA and YSYEKL. CDR3 loop: CASSQVLAYGYTF. The CDR3 coding sequence is TGCGCCAGCAGCCAAGTTTTGGCCTATGGCTACACCTTC.

The chain recombines TRBV29-1 with TRBJ2-7, with a possible D match to TRBD1 (7 bases). Trimming shortened V by 3 bases and J by 3 bases, and 18 bases separated the two germline ends. CDR3 length: 15 amino acids. Germline assignment: CDR1 SQVTM and CDR2 ANQGSEA. CDR3 bases: TGCAGCGTTGAGGGGGGAACAGGGGCACTCTACGAGCAGTACTTC. Protein sequence: CSVEGGTGALYEQYF.

The gene calls are TRBV5-1 and TRBJ1-1, with D tentatively TRBD1 (5 bases). The V gene's germline CDR1 is SGHRS and CDR2 YFSETQ. V lost 1 base and J lost 0, with 10 bases in between. The CDR3 has 15 residues. The CDR3 loop is CASSLMGLLNTEAFF. The CDR3 bases are TGCGCCAGCAGCTTGATGGGGCTGTTGAACACTGAAGCTTTCTTT.

The genes are TRBV28 and TRBJ2-1; the match to TRBD1 covers 8 bases. Germline V lookup: CDR1 MDHEN, CDR2 SYDVKM. The CDR3 is 15 residues long. With 5 bases clipped from V and 8 bases from J, the junction kept 11 bases outside the gene matches. DNA of the CDR3: TGTGCCAGCAGTAAGCAGGGGGCCGGATCGGATGAGCAGTTCTTC. This encodes CASSKQGAGSDEQFF.

The chain has TRBV5-1 and TRBJ1-5, with a tentative D call TRBD1 (5 bases). V was clipped by 2 bases and J by 2 bases, with 8 bases between them. The CDR3 runs 14 residues. Germline loops: CDR1 SGHRS, CDR2 YFSETQ. This CDR3 is CASSLDSGNQPQHF. In nucleotides, the CDR3 is TGCGCCAGCAGCTTAGACAGTGGCAATCAGCCCCAGCATTTT.

This clone was picked up many times. The genes are TRBV6-1 and TRBJ2-7; 9 nucleotides line up with TRBD2. The CDR3 extends over 15 amino acids. CDR1 and CDR2 from the germline V gene are MNHNS and SASEGT. The V segment lost 3 bases and the J segment 2 bases; nucleotides outside the gene matches: 5. The DNA for the CDR3 is TGTGCCAGCAGTGACGCTAGCGGGGAGGCCTACGAGCAGTACTTC. Translated, it gives CASSDASGEAYEQYF.

The J gene is TRBJ1-6, the V gene TRBV10-3; D perhaps matches TRBD1 (6 bases). The CDR3 loop spans 16 amino acids. Trimming shortened V by 5 bases and J by 8 bases, and 19 bases separated the two germline ends. Germline V gene data show CDR1 as ENHRY and CDR2 as SYGVKD. CDR3 protein: CAISNSGVLRDSPLHF. Here the CDR3 DNA reads TGTGCCATCAGTAATTCAGGGGTGTTGAGGGATTCACCCCTCCACTTT.

The chain combines TRBV6-2 or TRBV6-3 with TRBJ1-2; perhaps TRBD1 as D (5 bases). The CDR3 has 14 amino acids. Per germline, CDR1 MNHEY and CDR2 SVGEGT. V gave up 5 bases and J gave up 3 bases, with 13 bases separating them. The CDR3 sequence is CASSHRGTDYGYTF. In nucleotides, the CDR3 is TGTGCCAGCAGTCACCGGGGGACGGACTATGGCTACACCTTC.